The 9 T cell receptor beta chains in this list originate from one sample, sequenced in a study of cytomegalovirus exposure and HLA in healthy donors. Both 60 Vbeta primers and 13 Jbeta primers went into the PCR. Here immunoSEQ multiplex PCR was the method, and the copy in TCRdb shows in-frame clones only, minus some. The sample lists 75,000 to 100,000 clones, over 70% occurring once. Sequencing input: PBMCs. The origin of the receptors is a man in his sixties in good health and CMV-seronegative.

The chain recombines TRBV5-1 with TRBJ1-3, with TRBD1 matching 9 bases. V lost 4 bases, J lost 2 bases, and 7 bases stayed unmatched. This CDR3 is 16 amino acids long. Germline V gene data show CDR1 as SGHRS and CDR2 as YFSETQ. This chain's CDR3 is CASSRGQGPPGNTIYF. Written as DNA, the CDR3 is TGCGCCAGCAGCCGAGGACAGGGGCCGCCTGGAAACACCATATATTTT.

This clone has a handful of counts. The chain uses TRBV7-6 and TRBJ2-3, with TRBD2 as a possible D gene (6 bases). The length of the CDR3 is 14 residues. CDR1 is SGHVS and CDR2 is FNYEAQ in the germline V gene. Trimming took off 0 bases at V and 6 bases at J, with 10 bases between the two ends. The CDR3 spells CASSLATSGDTQYF. The CDR3, as DNA: TGTGCCAGCAGCTTAGCGACCAGCGGGGATACGCAGTATTTT.

The CDR3 protein is CASSGHRQANQPQHF. CDR3 DNA: TGTGCCAGCAGTGGACATAGACAGGCAAATCAGCCCCAGCATTTT. The chain is built from TRBV25-1 and TRBJ1-5, with a possible D match to TRBD1 (6 bases). The V gene lost 4 bases and the J gene lost 4 bases, with 14 bases spanning the gap. Germline V CDR1 and CDR2: MGHDK, SYGVNS. CDR3 length equals 15 residues.

V and J are TRBV11-2 and TRBJ1-1, with D possibly being TRBD1 (5 bases). The CDR3 loop spans 16 amino acids. Trimming removed 1 base from V and 5 bases from J, with 17 bases in between. CDR1 and CDR2 (germline): SGHAT, FQNNGV. In nucleotides, the CDR3 is TGTGCCAGCAGCTTAGGCCGCGGAGGGGTAGTGACTGAAGCTTTCTTT. Amino acids: CASSLGRGGVVTEAFF.

The V and J genes are TRBV6-5 and TRBJ1-2; D is possibly TRBD1 (6 bases). V gave up 6 bases and J gave up 0 bases, with 11 bases separating them. CDR3 size: 14 residues. The V gene's germline CDR1 is MNHEY and CDR2 SVGAGI. The CDR3 reads CASRGAGANYGYTF. The CDR3 region has the DNA TGTGCCAGCAGGGGGGCAGGGGCTAACTATGGCTACACCTTC.

This sequence joins TRBV5-1 and TRBJ1-4; D is unclear. There are 15 residues in the CDR3. V was trimmed by 3 bases and J by 2 bases, leaving 11 bases between them. Germline CDR1 SGHRS, CDR2 YFSETQ. The CDR3 spells CASSYQGGTNEKLFF. In DNA form, the CDR3 reads TGCGCCAGCAGCTATCAAGGAGGGACTAATGAAAAACTGTTTTTT. Drawing the rest from reference TRBV5-1 and TRBJ1-4, the complete variable domain is KAGVTQTPRYLIKTRGQQVTLSCSPISGHRSVSWYQQTPGQGLQFLFEYFSETQRNKGNFPGRFSGRQFSNSRSEMNVSTLELGDSALYLCASSYQGGTNEKLFFGSGTQLSVL.

CDR3 bases: TGTGCCAGCAGTTTAAAGGGGGCCCCCCACTACGAGCAGTACTTC. Protein product: CASSLKGAPHYEQYF. This sequence joins TRBV28 and TRBJ2-7; 7 bases align to TRBD1. Germline lookup yields CDR1 MDHEN and CDR2 SYDVKM. This CDR3 region has 15 residues. The junction had 7 bases not matched to a gene; V was cut back by 2 bases and J by 3 bases.

The V and J genes are TRBV19 and TRBJ2-5; perhaps TRBD2 as D (6 bases). The CDR3 has 13 residues. The ends were cut back, 6 bases at V and 2 bases at J, with 10 bases in the middle. Germline V gene data show CDR1 as LNHDA and CDR2 as SQIVND (reference sequence). This CDR3 is CASSGGNQETQYF. CDR3 in DNA: TGTGCCAGTAGCGGGGGAAATCAAGAGACCCAGTACTTC.

The table lists this clone with a count of one. This rearrangement joins TRBV2 to TRBJ2-7; the D gene is possibly TRBD1 (6 bases). The germline gives CDR1 SNHLY, CDR2 FYNNEI. CDR3 length: 15 residues. Deletions cut 1 base from V and 5 bases from J, with 15 bases between. The CDR3 here is CASSEDRVVLDEQYF. In nucleotides, the CDR3 is TGTGCCAGCAGTGAAGACAGGGTGGTTCTGGACGAGCAGTACTTC.